The clone carrying this T cell receptor beta chain was picked up a small number of times. Its antigen is undetermined. Attachment of unique molecular identifiers to individual cDNA molecules was performed. TCRdb called the 5' RACE reads again in MiXCR, with one record for every CDR3 protein. The table records 65,000 to 85,000 distinct CDR3 sequences, 10% of them present only once. This record comes from a study of early T cells in non-severe SARS-CoV-2 infection. Turning to the study itself: With bulk RNA from unsorted whole blood as input, sequencing yielded unpaired chains. Study results and caveats: There was a bias toward anti-spike CD8 responses in VDJdb matching, which missed private and CD4 specificities.

The CDR3 is 15 amino acids. Trimming removed 5 bases from V and 5 bases from J, with 18 bases in between. Per germline, CDR1 SGHVS and CDR2 FQNEAQ. This receptor was obtained from an adult who was a healthcare worker with PCR-confirmed SARS-CoV-2 infection or an uninfected control (not recorded which). The starting material was whole blood, obtained at baseline. V usage is TRBV7-8 and J usage is TRBJ1-2; tentative D call: TRBD1 (5 bases). CDR3 protein: CASSPHGGGAYGYTF. Here the CDR3 DNA reads TGTGCCAGCAGCCCGCACGGGGGGGGAGCTTATGGCTACACCTTC. The whole variable domain, remainder taken from reference TRBV7-8 and TRBJ1-2, is GAGVSQSPRYKVAKRGQDVALRCDPISGHVSLFWYQQALGQGPEFLTYFQNEAQLDKSGLPSDRFFAERPEGSVSTLKIQRTQQEDSAVYLCASSPHGGGAYGYTFGSGTRLTVV.